The entry that follows covers one T cell receptor beta chain sequence. Patients from Seattle were sampled longitudinally, starting during active infection. The CDR3 totals 15 residues. From germline, CDR1 is MNHNY and CDR2 SVGAGI (reference sequence). V lost 0 bases and J lost 4; bases outside the gene matches: 6. This entry is derived from a study of blood T cell repertoires in COVID-19. Study-level background: COVID-19 samples collected from the United States, Italy and Spain covered acute and convalescent phases.

Authors' methods: Reference gene primers were amplified, and this amplification served to estimate nucleated cell counts. This table comes from immunoSEQ multiplex PCR, and its TCRdb copy is limited to in-frame clones, with some not included. Clonal size and the V and J genes are those of that table, whereas D and trimming came from the DNA. The table lists a few hundred thousand clones, over 85% of them singletons. Sequencing used peripheral blood. The chain employs TRBV6-6 and TRBJ2-7; 7 nucleotides align to TRBD1. This clonotype was obtained from a woman in her sixties or seventies with COVID-19, enrolled during active disease. The CDR3 loop reads CASSYSSSGGYEQYF. The CDR3 nucleotides read TGTGCCAGCAGTTACTCGAGCTCAGGGGGATACGAGCAGTACTTC.